Included here is one T cell receptor beta chain sequence, with context. The PCR contained 60 Vbeta and 13 Jbeta primers. Sequenced by immunoSEQ multiplex PCR; TCRdb stores in-frame clones only, minus some. The data show 150,000 or so clones, 84% seen once. The sample originates from a study of cytomegalovirus exposure and HLA in healthy donors. Germline V gene data show CDR1 as MNHNS and CDR2 as SASEGT. Trimming left V 6 bases short and J 2 bases short, with 14 bases between. This CDR3 is built from 14 residues. The chain uses TRBV6-1 and TRBJ2-7, with a tentative D call TRBD1 (6 bases). This receptor was identified in a man aged 25 to 40 in good health and CMV-seronegative. Sequenced sample: PBMCs. The CDR3 sequence is CASRVTGQTYEQYF. The CDR3 DNA follows: TGTGCCAGCAGGGTGACAGGCCAGACCTACGAGCAGTACTTC.